This record looks at one TCR beta chain sequence and its context. Its antigen is still unknown. The length of the CDR3 is 13 residues. Trimming shortened V by 1 base and J by 3 bases, and 10 bases separated the two germline ends. Germline CDR1 DFQATT, CDR2 SNEGSKA (reference sequence). These data originate in a study of response to subunit inactivated influenza vaccine. Study-wide results and limits: Authors proposed each seasonal influenza vaccination draws in few new T cells.

TCRdb processed the RT-PCR reads anew with MiXCR; each CDR3 protein has one entry. The table lists 700,000 to 800,000 distinct CDR3 sequences, less than 20% of them singletons. The J gene is TRBJ2-7, the V gene TRBV20-1; weak D call: TRBD1 (5 bases). Sequencing was performed on PBMCs from blood, taken 4 to 6 days after vaccination. The source of this sequence is a man between 50 and 59 years old who received an inactivated influenza vaccine. For the CDR3, the DNA is TGCAGTGCTAGAGGCAGACAGTACTACGAGCAGTACTTC. Its protein product is CSARGRQYYEQYF.